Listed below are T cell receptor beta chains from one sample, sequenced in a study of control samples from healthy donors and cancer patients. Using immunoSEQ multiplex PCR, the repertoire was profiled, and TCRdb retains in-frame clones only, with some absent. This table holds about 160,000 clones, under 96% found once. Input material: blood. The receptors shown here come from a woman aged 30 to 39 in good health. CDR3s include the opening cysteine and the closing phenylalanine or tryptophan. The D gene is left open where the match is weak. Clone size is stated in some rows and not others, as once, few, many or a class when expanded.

cdr3_aa: CASSVGIPPGNTIYF; cdr3_nt: TGTGCCAGCAGCGTAGGCATACCCCCTGGAAACACCATATATTTT; j_call: TRBJ1-3; v_call: TRBV9; d_call: NA; clone_size: NA
cdr3_aa: CASSLGDQPQHF; cdr3_nt: TGTGCCAGCAGCTTAGGGGATCAGCCCCAGCATTTT; j_call: TRBJ1-5; v_call: TRBV7-9; d_call: NA; clone_size: NA
cdr3_aa: CASSSGSGELFF; cdr3_nt: TGTGCCAGCAGTTCCGGGTCCGGGGAGCTGTTTTTT; j_call: TRBJ2-2; v_call: TRBV6-2/TRBV6-3; d_call: NA; clone_size: NA
cdr3_aa: CASSQGRVSNQPQHF; cdr3_nt: TGTGCCAGCAGCCAAGGCAGGGTTAGCAATCAGCCCCAGCATTTT; j_call: TRBJ1-5; v_call: TRBV3-1/TRBV3-2; d_call: NA; clone_size: once
cdr3_aa: CASSTQTGLNEKLFF; cdr3_nt: TGTGCCAGCAGCACACAGACAGGACTCAATGAAAAACTGTTTTTT; j_call: TRBJ1-4; v_call: TRBV9; d_call: NA; clone_size: NA
cdr3_aa: CASSQGDRDYGYTF; cdr3_nt: TGTGCCAGCAGCCAGGGGGACAGGGACTATGGCTACACCTTC; j_call: TRBJ1-2; v_call: TRBV5-6; d_call: TRBD1; clone_size: NA
cdr3_aa: CASSLSGPGYEQYF; cdr3_nt: TGTGCCAGCAGTTTATCGGGCCCCGGCTACGAGCAGTACTTC; j_call: TRBJ2-7; v_call: TRBV27; d_call: NA; clone_size: NA
cdr3_aa: CASSLGDRRFKQYF; cdr3_nt: TGTGCCAGCAGTCTAGGGGACCGCCGCTTCAAGCAGTACTTC; j_call: TRBJ2-7; v_call: TRBV27; d_call: NA; clone_size: NA
cdr3_aa: CASSPNADSSGNTIYF; cdr3_nt: TGTGCCAGCTCACCGAACGCCGACAGTTCTGGAAACACCATATATTTT; j_call: TRBJ1-3; v_call: TRBV18; d_call: NA; clone_size: NA
cdr3_aa: CASSIAGIGGSGPDTQYF; cdr3_nt: TGTGCCAGTAGTATAGCCGGGATCGGCGGGAGTGGCCCAGATACGCAGTATTTT; j_call: TRBJ2-3; v_call: TRBV19; d_call: TRBD2; clone_size: NA
cdr3_aa: CASSLVWQTKTGELFF; cdr3_nt: TGTGCCAGCAGCTTAGTATGGCAGACGAAAACCGGGGAGCTGTTTTTT; j_call: TRBJ2-2; v_call: TRBV11-2; d_call: NA; clone_size: NA
cdr3_aa: CATSRYRQSSTDTQYF; cdr3_nt: TGTGCCACCAGCAGGTACCGACAGTCTAGCACAGATACGCAGTATTTT; j_call: TRBJ2-3; v_call: TRBV15; d_call: NA; clone_size: NA
cdr3_aa: CASSLGLAGDTDTQYF; cdr3_nt: TGTGCCAGCAGCCTCGGACTAGCGGGTGACACAGATACGCAGTATTTT; j_call: TRBJ2-3; v_call: TRBV6-6; d_call: TRBD2; clone_size: NA
cdr3_aa: CATSRDRGPGNTIYF; cdr3_nt: TGTGCCACCAGCAGAGATCGAGGGCCTGGAAACACCATATATTTT; j_call: TRBJ1-3; v_call: TRBV15; d_call: NA; clone_size: NA
cdr3_aa: CASSFQDSTDTQYF; cdr3_nt: TGTGCCAGCAGCTTCCAGGACAGCACAGATACGCAGTATTTT; j_call: TRBJ2-3; v_call: TRBV11-1; d_call: NA; clone_size: NA
cdr3_aa: CAISSGLSNEQYF; cdr3_nt: TGTGCCATCTCAAGCGGGCTCTCGAACGAGCAGTACTTC; j_call: TRBJ2-7; v_call: TRBV10-3; d_call: NA; clone_size: NA
cdr3_aa: CASSQDPPARGNEQFF; cdr3_nt: TGCGCCAGCAGCCAAGATCCCCCAGCGCGAGGCAATGAGCAGTTCTTC; j_call: TRBJ2-1; v_call: TRBV4-1; d_call: NA; clone_size: NA
cdr3_aa: CASSTHYRAGERNTIYF; cdr3_nt: TGTGCCAGTAGTACTCACTATCGTGCCGGGGAACGAAACACCATATATTTT; j_call: TRBJ1-3; v_call: TRBV19; d_call: NA; clone_size: NA
cdr3_aa: CASSQDPRLAGAGYEQYF; cdr3_nt: TGTGCCAGCAGCCAAGATCCGAGACTAGCGGGTGCGGGATACGAGCAGTACTTC; j_call: TRBJ2-7; v_call: TRBV14; d_call: TRBD2; clone_size: NA
cdr3_aa: CAWSVGRGSYEQYF; cdr3_nt: TGTGCCTGGAGTGTAGGAAGGGGATCCTACGAGCAGTACTTC; j_call: TRBJ2-7; v_call: TRBV30; d_call: NA; clone_size: NA
cdr3_aa: CASITNTEAFF; cdr3_nt: TGCGCCAGCATCACGAACACTGAAGCTTTCTTT; j_call: TRBJ1-1; v_call: TRBV10-2; d_call: NA; clone_size: NA
cdr3_aa: CASRRTGGPSNQPQHF; cdr3_nt: TGTGCCAGCAGGCGGACAGGTGGACCGAGCAATCAGCCCCAGCATTTT; j_call: TRBJ1-5; v_call: TRBV28; d_call: TRBD1; clone_size: NA
cdr3_aa: CASRTGAGNTIYF; cdr3_nt: TGTGCCAGTAGGACAGGGGCTGGAAACACCATATATTTT; j_call: TRBJ1-3; v_call: TRBV19; d_call: TRBD1; clone_size: NA
cdr3_aa: CASRTGKPNYGYTF; cdr3_nt: TGTGCCAGCAGAACAGGGAAACCGAACTATGGCTACACCTTC; j_call: TRBJ1-2; v_call: TRBV28; d_call: NA; clone_size: NA
cdr3_aa: CASRPPTGAGVALHF; cdr3_nt: TGTGCCAGCAGACCACCAACAGGGGCCGGGGTGGCCCTCCACTTT; j_call: TRBJ1-6; v_call: TRBV28; d_call: TRBD1; clone_size: NA
cdr3_aa: CASSEDRGWAQPQHF; cdr3_nt: TGTGCCAGCAGTGAAGATAGGGGTTGGGCTCAGCCCCAGCATTTT; j_call: TRBJ1-5; v_call: TRBV6-1; d_call: NA; clone_size: NA
cdr3_aa: CASSDRSQGNEQFF; cdr3_nt: TGTGCCAGCAGCGATCGTTCACAGGGGAATGAGCAGTTCTTC; j_call: TRBJ2-1; v_call: TRBV11-2; d_call: TRBD1; clone_size: NA
cdr3_aa: CASGPSGTTNEKLFF; cdr3_nt: TGTGCCAGCGGACCTTCCGGGACAACTAATGAAAAACTGTTTTTT; j_call: TRBJ1-4; v_call: TRBV13; d_call: NA; clone_size: NA
cdr3_aa: CASRNHRQAFF; cdr3_nt: TGTGCCAGCAGAAACCACAGGCAAGCTTTCTTT; j_call: TRBJ1-1; v_call: TRBV6-5; d_call: NA; clone_size: NA
cdr3_aa: CASSVSWGRTGELFF; cdr3_nt: TGTGCCAGCAGCGTATCATGGGGGCGGACCGGGGAGCTGTTTTTT; j_call: TRBJ2-2; v_call: TRBV9; d_call: NA; clone_size: NA
cdr3_aa: CASSKDRGMPEQYF; cdr3_nt: TGTGCCAGCAGCAAAGACAGGGGAATGCCCGAGCAGTACTTC; j_call: TRBJ2-7; v_call: TRBV5-4; d_call: TRBD1; clone_size: NA
cdr3_aa: CSARAREIQYF; cdr3_nt: TGCAGTGCCCGAGCCCGGGAGATCCAGTACTTC; j_call: TRBJ2-5; v_call: TRBV20-1; d_call: NA; clone_size: NA
cdr3_aa: CASSPRGQEAFF; cdr3_nt: TGTGCCAGCAGCCCGAGGGGCCAGGAAGCTTTCTTT; j_call: TRBJ1-1; v_call: TRBV3-1/TRBV3-2; d_call: NA; clone_size: NA
cdr3_aa: CSVDEGFTGELFF; cdr3_nt: TGCAGCGTTGATGAGGGGTTCACCGGGGAGCTGTTTTTT; j_call: TRBJ2-2; v_call: TRBV29-1; d_call: NA; clone_size: NA
cdr3_aa: CASSQKPSPGELFF; cdr3_nt: TGCGCCAGCAGCCAGAAACCTAGCCCCGGGGAGCTGTTTTTT; j_call: TRBJ2-2; v_call: TRBV4-1; d_call: NA; clone_size: NA
cdr3_aa: CASTGYSNQPQHF; cdr3_nt: TGTGCCAGTACAGGGTATAGCAATCAGCCCCAGCATTTT; j_call: TRBJ1-5; v_call: TRBV2; d_call: NA; clone_size: once
cdr3_aa: CASSLVATEAFF; cdr3_nt: TGTGCCAGCAGTTTGGTGGCCACTGAAGCTTTCTTT; j_call: TRBJ1-1; v_call: TRBV12-3/TRBV12-4; d_call: NA; clone_size: NA
cdr3_aa: CASSVDRDRQFF; cdr3_nt: TGTGCCAGCAGTGTGGACCGGGACAGGCAGTTCTTC; j_call: TRBJ2-1; v_call: TRBV12-3/TRBV12-4; d_call: TRBD1; clone_size: NA
cdr3_aa: CASSQEAPGYNEQFF; cdr3_nt: TGCGCCAGCAGCCAAGAGGCCCCAGGGTACAATGAGCAGTTCTTC; j_call: TRBJ2-1; v_call: TRBV4-1; d_call: NA; clone_size: NA
cdr3_aa: CASSNYPGNYEQYF; cdr3_nt: TGTGCCAGCAGCAACTATCCGGGTAACTACGAGCAGTACTTC; j_call: TRBJ2-7; v_call: TRBV6-6; d_call: NA; clone_size: NA
cdr3_aa: CASSSSGAPSNEQFF; cdr3_nt: TGTGCCAGCAGCTCCTCGGGGGCCCCTAGCAATGAGCAGTTCTTC; j_call: TRBJ2-1; v_call: TRBV11-2; d_call: NA; clone_size: NA
cdr3_aa: CAGRRVANEKLFF; cdr3_nt: TGTGCCGGGCGCAGGGTGGCTAATGAAAAACTGTTTTTT; j_call: TRBJ1-4; v_call: TRBV28; d_call: NA; clone_size: NA
cdr3_aa: CASSIDRGGGAPYQPQHF; cdr3_nt: TGTGCCAGTAGTATAGATCGGGGAGGGGGAGCCCCCTATCAGCCCCAGCATTTT; j_call: TRBJ1-5; v_call: TRBV19; d_call: NA; clone_size: NA
cdr3_aa: CASSLGFRSSGNTIYF; cdr3_nt: TGCGCCAGCAGCTTGGGGTTTCGGAGCTCTGGAAACACCATATATTTT; j_call: TRBJ1-3; v_call: TRBV5-1; d_call: NA; clone_size: NA
cdr3_aa: CASSVTGGQEPQHF; cdr3_nt: TGTGCCAGCAGTGTGACAGGGGGCCAGGAGCCCCAGCATTTT; j_call: TRBJ1-5; v_call: TRBV28; d_call: TRBD1; clone_size: NA
cdr3_aa: CASSRLAGGADTQYF; cdr3_nt: TGTGCCAGCAGTCGACTAGCGGGGGGTGCAGATACGCAGTATTTT; j_call: TRBJ2-3; v_call: TRBV6-5; d_call: TRBD2; clone_size: once
cdr3_aa: CASSQELAGGRGTDTQYF; cdr3_nt: TGTGCCAGCAGCCAAGAGCTAGCGGGGGGGCGTGGAACAGATACGCAGTATTTT; j_call: TRBJ2-3; v_call: TRBV3-1/TRBV3-2; d_call: TRBD2; clone_size: NA